These 25 T cell receptor beta chains originate from one sample sequenced in a study of early T cells in non-severe SARS-CoV-2 infection (dated by TCRdb to about 2021). The library was prepared using 5' RACE. Sequenced using a NextSeq 500. TCRdb reworked the public reads: Q25 trimming with fastp, MiXCR clone assembly, productive beta chains retained. For every CDR3 protein sequence, its rows merge into one entry that carries the most common genes and DNA. The sample has about 49,000 distinct CDR3 sequences on record, 3.5% to 5% of them singletons. Under 6.5% of the sample is taken by the ten largest. Material: whole blood. The receptors here all came from an adult who was a healthcare worker with PCR-confirmed SARS-CoV-2 infection or an uninfected control (not recorded which).

This clonotype was recorded many times. J is TRBJ2-2 and V is TRBV2; D may be TRBD1 or TRBD2 (5 bases each). The length of the CDR3 is 16 residues. With 4 bases removed from V and 5 bases from J, the gap between germline ends came to 17 bases. Germline assignment: CDR1 SNHLY and CDR2 FYNNEI. The CDR3 bases are TGTGCCAGCAGTGCCCAATCGAGGGGAAGGACCGGGGAGCTGTTTTTT. Translating it yields CASSAQSRGRTGELFF.

The gene calls are TRBV5-4 and TRBJ1-1; the D gene is possibly TRBD1 (6 bases). This CDR3 comprises 14 residues. CDR1 is SGHNT and CDR2 is YYREEE in the germline V gene (reference sequence). V lost 6 bases, J lost 6 bases, and 18 bases lay in between. The CDR3 nucleotides are TGTGCCAGCACCCCCCGGGGGGGCCGCCCTGAAGCTTTCTTT. Translating gives CASTPRGGRPEAFF.

This clonotype was observed many times. V and J are TRBV18 and TRBJ1-1; D may be TRBD1 (5 bases). The CDR3 spans 14 residues. Germline-derived CDR1 and CDR2 are KGHSH and LQKENI. V lost 8 bases, J lost 5 bases, and 18 bases lay in between. The DNA for the CDR3 is TGTGCCAGCAACCTGGGACCAAAAGGGACTGAAGCTTTCTTT. It yields the protein CASNLGPKGTEAFF.

This clonotype has a count of ten or more. The V gene is TRBV12-3 or TRBV12-4, the J gene TRBJ2-1; D unclear. V lost 6 bases and J lost 10, with 19 bases in between. This CDR3 comprises 14 residues. DNA for the CDR3: TGTGCCAGCAGCTGGTCTGCAACGATGAAGGAGCAGTTCTTC. As protein: CASSWSATMKEQFF.

This clonotype was detected many times. This chain uses TRBV13 with TRBJ2-7; 9 bases are a match to TRBD2. Germline V gene lookup returns CDR1 PRHDT and CDR2 FYEKMQ (reference sequence). J was trimmed by 4 bases and V by 3 bases; bases with no gene match: 7. The CDR3 runs to 15 residues. CDR3 in amino acids: CASSFSGSSPYEQYF. The CDR3 DNA reads as TGTGCCAGCAGCTTTAGCGGGAGTTCCCCTTACGAGCAGTACTTC.

This clonotype was counted ten times or more. The chain is built from TRBV18 and TRBJ1-2; D perhaps matches TRBD1 (6 bases). V dropped 2 bases and J dropped 4 bases, with 11 bases sitting between them. CDR1 and CDR2 (germline): KGHSH, LQKENI. There are 14 residues in the CDR3. This chain's CDR3 is CASSPGGVRYGYTF. The CDR3 DNA follows: TGTGCCAGCTCACCAGGGGGCGTCCGCTATGGCTACACCTTC.

This clonotype was detected ten times or more. The CDR3 is CASSLRQREGLTDNEQFF. The CDR3 DNA is TGTGCCAGCAGCCTAAGGCAGCGGGAGGGCCTGACGGACAATGAGCAGTTCTTC. V usage is TRBV7-2 and J usage is TRBJ2-1, with 10 bases that match TRBD2. The CDR3 has 18 amino acids. Trimming removed 5 bases from V and 5 bases from J; junction bases left unmatched: 15. Germline V CDR1 and CDR2: SGHTA, FQGNSA.

The table lists this clonotype with many counts. This sequence joins TRBV27 and TRBJ1-1, with D perhaps matching TRBD1 (6 bases). CDR1 and CDR2 from the germline V gene are MNHEY and SMNVEV (reference sequence). The V gene lost 9 bases and the J gene lost 1 base, with 24 bases spanning the gap. The CDR3 has 17 amino acids. The CDR3 reads CASLRRGTVLSNTEAFF. CDR3 nucleotides: TGTGCCAGTCTGAGGAGGGGGACGGTACTATCGAACACTGAAGCTTTCTTT.

In its sample, this clonotype was seen many times. CDR3 sequence reads: CASSPRGKRGPEQFF. CDR3 DNA sequence: TGTGCCAGCAGCCCCCGGGGGAAGAGGGGGCCTGAGCAGTTCTTC. This chain joins TRBV7-8 and TRBJ2-1, with D possibly TRBD1 on 7 matching bases. This CDR3 comprises 15 residues. The germline V gene encodes CDR1 SGHVS and CDR2 FQNEAQ. V lost 5 bases to trimming and J lost 9 bases, with 20 bases between them.

This clonotype was recorded at least ten times. This chain uses TRBV7-9 with TRBJ2-2; 10 nucleotides align to TRBD1. V gave up 1 base and J gave up 3 bases; unmatched junction bases: 5. The CDR3 loop spans 17 amino acids. Germline V gene sequence: CDR1 SEHNR, CDR2 FQNEAQ (reference sequence). CDR3 nucleotides: TGTGCCAGCAGCTTAGTCTCCGGGACAGGGGACACCGGGGAGCTGTTTTTT. Translated: CASSLVSGTGDTGELFF.

A few counts support this clonotype. This chain links TRBV2 with TRBJ2-1; D is perhaps TRBD2 (5 bases). In germline, CDR1 is SNHLY, CDR2 FYNNEI. The ends were cut back, 3 bases at V and 0 bases at J, with 9 bases in the middle. The CDR3 loop spans 15 amino acids. CDR3 in amino acids: CASSERVASYNEQFF. The CDR3 nucleotides are TGTGCCAGCAGTGAGAGGGTAGCCTCCTACAATGAGCAGTTCTTC.

The sample holds many counts of this clonotype. The chain recombines TRBV25-1 with TRBJ2-7, with 10 bases matching TRBD2. V lost 5 bases, J lost 4 bases, and 5 bases stayed unmatched. Germline assignment: CDR1 MGHDK and CDR2 SYGVNS. The CDR3 consists of 14 residues. The CDR3 protein is CASSRPSGSYEQYF. For the CDR3, the DNA is TGTGCCAGCAGTCGCCCTAGCGGGAGTTACGAGCAGTACTTC.

This clonotype occurred a few times. This chain connects TRBV5-1 to TRBJ1-6; no clear D. Germline CDR1 reads SGHRS; CDR2 reads YFSETQ. Trimming cost V 0 bases and J 0 bases, with 4 bases left between them. The CDR3 sequence is 15 residues long. The CDR3 is CASSLERSYNSPLHF. DNA for the CDR3: TGCGCCAGCAGCTTGGAGCGCTCCTATAATTCACCCCTCCACTTT.

In its sample, this clonotype was seen many times. This rearrangement joins TRBV7-8 to TRBJ1-1; D may be TRBD1 (5 bases). Per the germline V gene, CDR1 is SGHVS and CDR2 is FQNEAQ. V gave up 1 base and J gave up 1 base, with 7 bases separating them. This CDR3 has 14 residues. Here the CDR3 DNA reads TGTGCCAGCAGCTTAGGGGGCCCGAACACTGAAGCTTTCTTT. Translation: CASSLGGPNTEAFF.

This clonotype showed up just a few times. This chain links TRBV27 with TRBJ2-7; weak D call: TRBD1 (5 bases). CDR1 and CDR2 from the germline V gene are MNHEY and SMNVEV (reference sequence). Trimming pared 5 bases from V and 2 bases from J, leaving 10 bases between. The CDR3 has 13 residues. The CDR3, as DNA: TGTGCCAGCAGTGCAGGGTATACCTACGAGCAGTACTTC. This sequence encodes CASSAGYTYEQYF.

Many counts were recorded for this clonotype. The chain uses TRBV7-3 and TRBJ2-1, with D tentatively TRBD2 (6 bases). This CDR3 is built from 13 residues. Germline CDR1 reads SGHTA; CDR2 reads FQGTGA. Trimming cost V 8 bases and J 8 bases, with 16 bases left between them. The CDR3 bases are TGTGCCAGCGCGAGGACTACACCCGATGAGCAGTTCTTC. Amino acids: CASARTTPDEQFF.

There are many counts of this clonotype. The chain has TRBV6-1 and TRBJ2-5, with 7 bases aligning to TRBD1. With 6 bases clipped from V and 2 bases from J, the junction kept 6 bases outside the gene matches. Looked up from germline, CDR1 is MNHNS and CDR2 is SASEGT. The CDR3 runs 14 residues. Here the CDR3 reads CASRPGQYQETQYF. For the CDR3, the DNA is TGTGCCAGCAGGCCGGGACAGTATCAAGAGACCCAGTACTTC.

The sample holds many counts of this clonotype. V usage is TRBV27 and J usage is TRBJ2-7, with 11 bases lining up with TRBD2. Germline assignment: CDR1 MNHEY and CDR2 SMNVEV (reference sequence). This CDR3 contains 15 residues. The V and J ends lost 8 bases and 7 bases, in that order; junction bases with no gene match: 13. For the CDR3, the DNA is TGTGCCAGCTGGTCTCCACTAGCGGGAGAGGATGAGCAGTACTTC. It yields the protein CASWSPLAGEDEQYF.

This clonotype has a count of ten or more. The chain has TRBV11-3 and TRBJ2-2; tentatively, D is TRBD1 (5 bases). V gave up 3 bases and J gave up 7 bases, with 9 bases separating them. The CDR3 consists of 13 residues. Germline V gene sequence: CDR1 SGHNT, CDR2 YENEEA. This CDR3 is CASSFLQGGELFF. The DNA for the CDR3 is TGTGCCAGCAGCTTTCTTCAGGGCGGGGAGCTGTTTTTT.

This clonotype has ten or more counts. This rearrangement joins TRBV20-1 to TRBJ2-1; 11 bases map to TRBD1. The CDR3 loop spans 14 amino acids. Germline loops: CDR1 DFQATT, CDR2 SNEGSKA (reference sequence). The ends lost 3 bases at V and 8 bases at J; junction bases unmatched: 6. The CDR3 loop is CSARPGQGVDEQFF. CDR3 coding DNA: TGCAGTGCTAGGCCGGGACAGGGGGTTGATGAGCAGTTCTTC.

The J gene is TRBJ2-1, the V gene TRBV2; D perhaps matches TRBD1 (6 bases). This CDR3 region has 11 residues. Germline CDR1 SNHLY, CDR2 FYNNEI. Trimming removed 8 bases at V and 4 bases at J, with 6 bases between. For the CDR3, the DNA is TGTGCCAGCGACAGGTACAATGAGCAGTTCTTC. This sequence encodes CASDRYNEQFF.

This clonotype has ten or more counts. V usage is TRBV30 and J usage is TRBJ1-1, with D possibly matching TRBD1 (6 bases). Deletions cut 8 bases from V and 4 bases from J, with 20 bases between. This CDR3 contains 14 residues. The germline CDR1 and CDR2 sequences are GTSNPN and SVGIG (reference sequence). The CDR3 protein is CAPRLGGGRTEAFF. CDR3 in DNA: TGTGCCCCCCGTCTAGGTGGGGGCCGCACTGAAGCTTTCTTT. The full variable domain, in which reference TRBV30 and TRBJ1-1 provide the parts outside the CDR3, is SQTIHQWPATLVQPVGSPLSLECTVEGTSNPNLYWYRQAAGRGLQLLFYSVGIGQISSEVPQNLSASRPQDRQFILSSKKLLLSDSGFYLCAPRLGGGRTEAFFGQGTRLTVV.

This clonotype was picked up many times. This sequence joins TRBV10-1 and TRBJ2-2, with D perhaps being TRBD1 or TRBD2 (5 bases each). Germline values: CDR1 WNHNN, CDR2 SYGVQD (reference sequence). Trimming pared 8 bases from V and 6 bases from J, leaving 16 bases between. This CDR3 contains 14 residues. The CDR3 DNA follows: TGCGCCAGCGGGGACGCACTAGGATCCGGGGAGCTGTTTTTT. Its protein is CASGDALGSGELFF.

This clonotype came up many times. This sequence joins TRBV7-9 and TRBJ2-1, with D possibly called TRBD1 or TRBD2 (6 bases each). Germline V gives CDR1 SEHNR, CDR2 FQNEAQ (reference sequence). CDR3 length: 16 residues. The V gene lost 7 bases and the J gene lost 2 bases, with 18 bases spanning the gap. The CDR3, as DNA: TGTGCCAGCATTCCCCCGGGGGCAAGGGCCTACAATGAGCAGTTCTTC. Protein sequence: CASIPPGARAYNEQFF.

This chain joins TRBV20-1 and TRBJ2-1; no definite D call. The CDR3 contains 14 residues. With 1 base removed from V and 4 bases from J, the gap between germline ends came to 11 bases. CDR1 and CDR2 (germline): DFQATT, SNEGSKA (reference sequence). In nucleotides, the CDR3 is TGCAGTGCTAGAGGGCCAAGAGATTACAATGAGCAGTTCTTC. Translated, it gives CSARGPRDYNEQFF.